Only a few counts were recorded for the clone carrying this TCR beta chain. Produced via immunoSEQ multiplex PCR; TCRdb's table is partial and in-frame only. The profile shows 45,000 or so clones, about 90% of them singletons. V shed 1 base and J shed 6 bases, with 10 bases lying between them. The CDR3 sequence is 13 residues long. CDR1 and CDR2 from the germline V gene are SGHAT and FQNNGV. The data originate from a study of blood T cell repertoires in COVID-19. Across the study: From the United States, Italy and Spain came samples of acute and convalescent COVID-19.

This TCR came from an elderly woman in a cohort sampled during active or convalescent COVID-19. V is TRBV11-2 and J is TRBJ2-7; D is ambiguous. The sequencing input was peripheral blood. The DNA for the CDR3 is TGTGCCAGCAGCTTAGTACGGGTCGGCGAGCAGTACTTC. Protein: CASSLVRVGEQYF.